This T cell receptor beta chain was captured in a study of identical twins. Findings and limits, study-wide: Recombination models fit unrelated individuals' TCR alpha sharing but underestimated twins'.

With template switching, a universal primer site was added, and the cDNA carried unique molecular identifiers. MiXCR, run by TCRdb on the 5' RACE reads, gives a single entry per CDR3 protein. The sample consists of 500,000 to 550,000 distinct CDR3 sequences, under 25% of them appearing once. Concerning this clonotype: Its target is not known.

Looked up from germline, CDR1 is LNHDA and CDR2 is SQIVND (reference sequence). The CDR3 is 16 residues long. V lost 9 bases, J lost 1 base, and 21 bases lay in between. These data were also reused for a study on yellow fever vaccine responses in identical twins.

The sequence came from a woman aged 18-29 years in good health. The genes are TRBV19 and TRBJ1-2; perhaps TRBD1 as D (5 bases). Specimen: CD4+ T cells sorted from blood. The CDR3 region has the DNA TGTGCCAGCGGGAGGCCTAGTGGGGACCTTAACTATGGCTACACCTTC. Its translation: CASGRPSGDLNYGYTF.